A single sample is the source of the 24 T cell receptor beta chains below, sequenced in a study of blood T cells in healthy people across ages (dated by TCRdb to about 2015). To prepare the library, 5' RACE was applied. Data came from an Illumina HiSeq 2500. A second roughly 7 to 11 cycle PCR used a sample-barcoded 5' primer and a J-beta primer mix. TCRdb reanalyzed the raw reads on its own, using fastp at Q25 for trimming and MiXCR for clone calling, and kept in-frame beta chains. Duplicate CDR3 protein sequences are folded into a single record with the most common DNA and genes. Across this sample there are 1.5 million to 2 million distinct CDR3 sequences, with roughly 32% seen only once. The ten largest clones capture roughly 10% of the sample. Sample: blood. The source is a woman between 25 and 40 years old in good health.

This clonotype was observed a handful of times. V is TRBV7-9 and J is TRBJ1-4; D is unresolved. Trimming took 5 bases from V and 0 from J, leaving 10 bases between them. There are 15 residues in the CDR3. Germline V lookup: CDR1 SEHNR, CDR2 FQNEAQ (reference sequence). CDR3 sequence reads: CASSQQRTTNEKLFF. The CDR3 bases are TGTGCCAGCAGCCAACAACGCACAACTAATGAAAAACTGTTTTTT.

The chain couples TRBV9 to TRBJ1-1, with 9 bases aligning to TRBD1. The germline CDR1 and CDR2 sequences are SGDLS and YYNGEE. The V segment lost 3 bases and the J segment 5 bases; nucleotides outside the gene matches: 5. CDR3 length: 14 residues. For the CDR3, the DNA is TGTGCCAGCAGCGCGGACAGGGGCGATACTGAAGCTTTCTTT. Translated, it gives CASSADRGDTEAFF.

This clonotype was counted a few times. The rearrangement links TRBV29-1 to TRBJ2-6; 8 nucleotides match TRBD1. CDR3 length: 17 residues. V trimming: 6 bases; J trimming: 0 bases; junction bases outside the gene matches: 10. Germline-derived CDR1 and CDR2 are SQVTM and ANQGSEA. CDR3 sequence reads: CSVGTGVKSSGANVLTF. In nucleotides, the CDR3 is TGCAGCGTAGGGACAGGAGTAAAGAGCTCTGGGGCCAACGTCCTGACTTTC. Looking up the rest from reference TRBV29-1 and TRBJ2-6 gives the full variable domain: SAVISQKPSRDICQRGTSLTIQCQVDSQVTMMFWYRQQPGQSLTLIATANQGSEATYESGFVIDKFPISRPNLTFSTLTVSNMSPEDSSIYLCSVGTGVKSSGANVLTFGAGSRLTVL.

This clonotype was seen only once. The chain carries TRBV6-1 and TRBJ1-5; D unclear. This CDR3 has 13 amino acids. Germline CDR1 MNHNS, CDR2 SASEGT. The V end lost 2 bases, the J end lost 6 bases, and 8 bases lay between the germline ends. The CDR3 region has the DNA TGTGCCAGCAGTGAACAGGACTCTCAGCCCCAGCATTTT. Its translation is CASSEQDSQPQHF.

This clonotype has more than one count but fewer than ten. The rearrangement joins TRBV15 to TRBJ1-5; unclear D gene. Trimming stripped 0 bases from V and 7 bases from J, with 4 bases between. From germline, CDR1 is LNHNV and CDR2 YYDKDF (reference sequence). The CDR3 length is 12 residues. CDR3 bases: TGTGCCACCAGCAGAGATATCCAGCCCCAGCATTTT. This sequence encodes CATSRDIQPQHF.

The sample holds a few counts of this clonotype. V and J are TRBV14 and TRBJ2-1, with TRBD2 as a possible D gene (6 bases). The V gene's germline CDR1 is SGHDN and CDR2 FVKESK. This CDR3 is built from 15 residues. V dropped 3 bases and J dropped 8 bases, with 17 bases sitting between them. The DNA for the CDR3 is TGTGCCAGCAGCCATGGGCCGGCTAGCGATGATGAGCAGTTCTTC. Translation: CASSHGPASDDEQFF. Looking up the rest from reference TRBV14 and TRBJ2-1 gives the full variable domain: EAGVTQFPSHSVIEKGQTVTLRCDPISGHDNLYWYRRVMGKEIKFLLHFVKESKQDESGMPNNRFLAERTGGTYSTLKVQPAELEDSGVYFCASSHGPASDDEQFFGPGTRLTVL.

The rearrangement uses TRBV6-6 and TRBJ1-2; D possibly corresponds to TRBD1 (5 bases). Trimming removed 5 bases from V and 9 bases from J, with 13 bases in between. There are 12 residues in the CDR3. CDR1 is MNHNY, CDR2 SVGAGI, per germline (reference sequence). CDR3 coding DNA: TGTGCCAGCAGTGTTACGGGGGATAGCTACACCTTC. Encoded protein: CASSVTGDSYTF.

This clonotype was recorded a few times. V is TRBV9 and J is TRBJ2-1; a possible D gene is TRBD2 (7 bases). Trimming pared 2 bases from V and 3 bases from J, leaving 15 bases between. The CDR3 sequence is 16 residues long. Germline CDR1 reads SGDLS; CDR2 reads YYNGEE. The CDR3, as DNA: TGTGCCAGCAGCGTTAGCTACAGGGAGGGCTACAATGAGCAGTTCTTC. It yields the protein CASSVSYREGYNEQFF.

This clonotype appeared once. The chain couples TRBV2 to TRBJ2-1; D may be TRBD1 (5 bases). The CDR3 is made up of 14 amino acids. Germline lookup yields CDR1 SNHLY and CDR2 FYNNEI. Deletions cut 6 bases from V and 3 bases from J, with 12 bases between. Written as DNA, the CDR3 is TGTGCCAGCAGGAAAAGCAGGGACTACAATGAGCAGTTCTTC. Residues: CASRKSRDYNEQFF.

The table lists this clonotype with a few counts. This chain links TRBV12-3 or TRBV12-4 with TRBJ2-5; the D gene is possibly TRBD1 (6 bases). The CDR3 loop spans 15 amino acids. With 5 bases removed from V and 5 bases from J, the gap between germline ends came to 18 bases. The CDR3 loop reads CASSPRPQRGETQYF. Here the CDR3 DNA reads TGTGCCAGCAGTCCCCGACCCCAGAGGGGGGAGACCCAGTACTTC.

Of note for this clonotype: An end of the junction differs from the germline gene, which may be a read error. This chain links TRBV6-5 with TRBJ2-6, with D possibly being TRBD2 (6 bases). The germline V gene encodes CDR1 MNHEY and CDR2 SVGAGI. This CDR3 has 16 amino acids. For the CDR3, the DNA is TGTGCCGGCAGCATACTGGGGGGTTCTGGGGCCAACGTCCTGACTTTC. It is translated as CAGSILGGSGANVLTF.

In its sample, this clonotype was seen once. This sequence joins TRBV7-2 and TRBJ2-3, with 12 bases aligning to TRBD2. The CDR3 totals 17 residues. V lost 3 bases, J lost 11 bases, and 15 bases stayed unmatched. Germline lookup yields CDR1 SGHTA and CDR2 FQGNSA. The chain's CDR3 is CASSFSSLAGGILGQYF. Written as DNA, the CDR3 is TGTGCCAGCAGCTTCAGTAGCCTAGCGGGAGGGATTCTGGGGCAGTATTTT.

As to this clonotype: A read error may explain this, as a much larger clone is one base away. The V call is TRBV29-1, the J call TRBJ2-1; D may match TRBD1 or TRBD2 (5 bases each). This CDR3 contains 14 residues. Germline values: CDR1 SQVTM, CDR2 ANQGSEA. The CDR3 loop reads CSVDESGRINGQFF. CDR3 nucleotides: TGCAGCGTTGATGAATCAGGGAGAATCAATGGGCAGTTCTTC.

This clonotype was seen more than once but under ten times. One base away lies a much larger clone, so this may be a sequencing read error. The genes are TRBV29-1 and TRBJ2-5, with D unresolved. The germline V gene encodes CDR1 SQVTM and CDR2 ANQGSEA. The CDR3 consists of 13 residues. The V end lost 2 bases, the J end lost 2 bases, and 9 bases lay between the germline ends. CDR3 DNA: TGCAGCGTTGAATCCGACGTACAAGAGACCCAGTACTTC. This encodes CSVESDVQETQYF. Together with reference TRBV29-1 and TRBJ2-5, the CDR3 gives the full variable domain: SAVISQKPSRDICQRGTSLTIQCQVDSQVTMMFWYRQQPGQSLTLIATANQGSEATYESGFVIDKFPISRPNLTFSTLTVSNMSPEDSSIYLCSVESDVQETQYFGPGTRLLVL.

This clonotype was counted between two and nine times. The DNA of the CDR3 is TGTGCCAGCAGCGTACTAGCGGGGCTCACAGATACGCAGTATTTT. Its translation is CASSVLAGLTDTQYF. The rearrangement joins TRBV9 to TRBJ2-3; 9 nucleotides line up with TRBD2. CDR1 and CDR2 from the germline V gene are SGDLS and YYNGEE. The CDR3 loop spans 15 amino acids. V trimming: 1 base; J trimming: 2 bases; junction bases outside the gene matches: 2.

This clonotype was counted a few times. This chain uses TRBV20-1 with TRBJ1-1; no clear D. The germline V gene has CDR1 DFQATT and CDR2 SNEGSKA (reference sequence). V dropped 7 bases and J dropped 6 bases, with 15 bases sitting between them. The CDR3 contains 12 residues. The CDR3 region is CSGEGNLAEAFF. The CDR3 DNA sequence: TGCAGTGGGGAAGGGAATCTCGCTGAAGCTTTCTTT.

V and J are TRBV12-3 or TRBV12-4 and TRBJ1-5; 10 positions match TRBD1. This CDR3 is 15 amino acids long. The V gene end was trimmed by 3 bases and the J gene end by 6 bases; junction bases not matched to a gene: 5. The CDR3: CASSFGQGDTQPQHF. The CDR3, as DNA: TGTGCCAGCAGTTTCGGACAGGGGGATACTCAGCCCCAGCATTTT.

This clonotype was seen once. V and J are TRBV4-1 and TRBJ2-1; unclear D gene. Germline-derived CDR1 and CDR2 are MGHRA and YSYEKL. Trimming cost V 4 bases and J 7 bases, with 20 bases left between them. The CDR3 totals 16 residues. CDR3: CASSRVVGRGGNEQFF. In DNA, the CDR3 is TGCGCCAGCAGCCGAGTGGTAGGGCGCGGTGGGAATGAGCAGTTCTTC.

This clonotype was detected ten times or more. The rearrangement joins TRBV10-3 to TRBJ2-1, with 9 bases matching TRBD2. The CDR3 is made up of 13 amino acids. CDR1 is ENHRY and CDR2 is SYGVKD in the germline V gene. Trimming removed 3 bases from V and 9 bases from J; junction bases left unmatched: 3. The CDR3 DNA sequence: TGTGCCATCAGTGACCAACTAGCGGGTGAGCAGTTCTTC. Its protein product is CAISDQLAGEQFF.

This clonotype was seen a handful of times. CDR3 DNA sequence: TGTGCCAGCAGCCAAGATGGGGTTGGCAATCAGCCCCAGCATTTT. Translation: CASSQDGVGNQPQHF. This chain uses TRBV3-1 with TRBJ1-5; D is unresolved. The CDR3 runs to 15 residues. Germline V gene lookup returns CDR1 LGHDT and CDR2 YNNKEL (reference sequence). The V end lost 0 bases, the J end lost 2 bases, and 8 bases lay between the germline ends. Drawing the rest from reference TRBV3-1 and TRBJ1-5, the complete variable domain is DTAVSQTPKYLVTQMGNDKSIKCEQNLGHDTMYWYKQDSKKFLKIMFSYNNKELIINETVPNRFSPKSPDKAHLNLHINSLELGDSAVYFCASSQDGVGNQPQHFGDGTRLSIL.

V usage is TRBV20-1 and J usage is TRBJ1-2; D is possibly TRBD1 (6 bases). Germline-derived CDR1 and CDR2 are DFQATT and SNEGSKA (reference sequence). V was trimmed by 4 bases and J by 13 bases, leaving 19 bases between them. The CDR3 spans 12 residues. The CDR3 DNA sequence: TGCAGTGCTAAGCAGGGGACCTATGGCAGCACCTTC. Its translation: CSAKQGTYGSTF.

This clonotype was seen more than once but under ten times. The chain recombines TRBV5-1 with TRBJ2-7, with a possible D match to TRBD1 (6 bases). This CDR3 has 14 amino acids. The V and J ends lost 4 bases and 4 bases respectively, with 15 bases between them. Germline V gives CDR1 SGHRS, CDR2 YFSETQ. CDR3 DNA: TGCGCCAGCAGCCCCGGCAGGGGAACGTACGAGCAGTACTTC. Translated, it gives CASSPGRGTYEQYF.

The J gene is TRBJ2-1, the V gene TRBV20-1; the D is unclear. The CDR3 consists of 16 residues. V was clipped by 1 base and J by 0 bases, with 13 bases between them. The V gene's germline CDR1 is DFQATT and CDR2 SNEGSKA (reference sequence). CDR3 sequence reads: CSARGGLMSSYNEQFF. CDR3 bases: TGCAGTGCTAGAGGTGGTCTCATGAGCTCCTACAATGAGCAGTTCTTC.

Here the CDR3 DNA reads TGTGCCAGCAGGCCACAGGGGGCGCGATACGAGCAGTACTTC. Amino acid sequence: CASRPQGARYEQYF. This chain links TRBV25-1 with TRBJ2-7, with 9 bases lining up with TRBD1. V lost 6 bases and J lost 4; bases outside the gene matches: 7. CDR3 length: 14 residues. Looked up from germline, CDR1 is MGHDK and CDR2 is SYGVNS.